A selection of T cell receptor beta chains follows, all from one sample in a study of blood T cell repertoires in COVID-19. Repertoires were generated with immunoSEQ multiplex PCR, while TCRdb's copy carries only in-frame clones and drops some. The sample has under 250,000 clones, roughly nine tenths seen once. Sequencing input: peripheral blood. Source of these receptors: a middle-aged man with acute or convalescent COVID-19. Each CDR3 is given without its conserved first and last residue. Each record gives: clone size, V gene, CDR3 protein. Rows may omit the clone size; those that give it use once, few, many or a size class.

size: -; V: TRBV7-9; CDR3: ASSPLTSGAYTDTQY
size: -; V: TRBV2; CDR3: ASDWAGGSEETQY
size: -; V: TRBV28; CDR3: ASRRQGGAYEQY
size: -; V: TRBV11-2; CDR3: ASSLEGAELF
size: -; V: TRBV7-2; CDR3: ASSLDLAGTYGYT
size: -; V: TRBV19; CDR3: ASSIDSGGYTEAF
size: once; V: TRBV7-3; CDR3: ASSFAGGDYEQY
size: -; V: TRBV7-3; CDR3: ASSPSGGTSGRETQY
size: -; V: TRBV4-1; CDR3: ASSPLDRGKDQPQH
size: -; V: TRBV29-1; CDR3: SVSLGAGTGELF
size: -; V: TRBV30; CDR3: AWSRGSSYNEQF
size: -; V: TRBV2; CDR3: ASSVQFDSNQPQH
size: -; V: TRBV25-1; CDR3: ASSAQGTGNTIY
size: -; V: TRBV6-5; CDR3: ASSYSGRPYEQY
size: once; V: TRBV19; CDR3: ASSTTTSGSRKTQY
size: -; V: TRBV5-1; CDR3: ASSFGTGLFMNTEAF
size: -; V: TRBV10-1; CDR3: ASSGDLGHIKGYT
size: -; V: TRBV7-7; CDR3: ASSLGLSEYNEQF
size: -; V: TRBV9; CDR3: ASSTQSRMNTEAF
size: -; V: TRBV14; CDR3: ASSQESYSGNTIY
size: -; V: TRBV19; CDR3: ASALWGDGYT
size: -; V: TRBV7-9; CDR3: ASSSTGALGEKLF
size: -; V: TRBV19; CDR3: ASSPPDRRYGYT
size: -; V: TRBV28; CDR3: ASGDSTGELF
size: -; V: TRBV10-3; CDR3: AISVGAGFTEAF
size: -; V: TRBV19; CDR3: ASRYQTDQPQH
size: -; V: TRBV6-5; CDR3: ASSLVLATEAF
size: few; V: TRBV28; CDR3: ASSSSGGRGYTDTQY
size: -; V: TRBV7-3; CDR3: ASSPWEGPQETQY
size: -; V: TRBV3-1/TRBV3-2; CDR3: ASSHQDTIY
size: -; V: TRBV28; CDR3: ASSLRGLSGYT
size: once; V: TRBV10-2; CDR3: ASSWKERETQY
size: few; V: TRBV28; CDR3: ASSLLPTGSGNSPLH
size: -; V: TRBV6-6; CDR3: ASSYAGEAF
size: many; V: TRBV2; CDR3: ASPKVSGGTEAF
size: -; V: TRBV7-2; CDR3: ASSLGSGGTYEQY
size: -; V: TRBV7-2; CDR3: ASSLTAGRPNYGYT
size: once; V: TRBV6-1; CDR3: ASSEARQPNSPLH
size: -; V: TRBV7-9; CDR3: ASSRPTGVHGNIQY
size: -; V: TRBV5-1; CDR3: ASSLLAGSTDTQY
size: -; V: TRBV19; CDR3: ASRNTGWSNEKLF
size: -; V: TRBV7-9; CDR3: ASSLGTGAPQY
size: -; V: TRBV6-4; CDR3: ASSSGADEKLF
size: -; V: TRBV19; CDR3: ASSIGEYTEAF
size: -; V: TRBV7-6; CDR3: ASSRTSEAYEQY
size: -; V: TRBV5-1; CDR3: ASSHLPAGASEGTDTQY